This is a list of T cell receptor beta chains from one sample in a study of beta chain features in type 1 diabetes. Sequencing used immunoSEQ multiplex PCR; TCRdb keeps in-frame clones, though not all of them. The table has more than 100,000 clones, approximately 16% seen once. Source material: central memory CD4+ T cells from blood. Receptors originate from a man younger than 45 with type 1 diabetes. Both conserved end residues are part of each CDR3. Each record gives: V gene, CDR3 length, clone size, J gene, D gene, CDR3 DNA, CDR3 protein. The D gene is left open where the match is weak. Part of the rows lack a size; the others show once, few, many or a class for expanded clones.

V gene: TRBV7-2; CDR3 length: 14; clone size: few; J gene: TRBJ1-4; D gene: -; CDR3 DNA: TGTGCCAGCAGCACCACCGGGGCTAATGAAAAACTGTTTTTT; CDR3 protein: CASSTTGANEKLFF
V gene: TRBV6-1; CDR3 length: 13; clone size: few; J gene: TRBJ1-4; D gene: TRBD1; CDR3 DNA: TGTGCCAGCAGAGGGCAGGGGGCCGCGGAACTGTTTTTT; CDR3 protein: CASRGQGAAELFF
V gene: TRBV10-3; CDR3 length: 14; clone size: few; J gene: TRBJ2-7; D gene: TRBD2; CDR3 DNA: TGTGCCATCAGTGGGGGAGCGGGACCCTACGAGCAGTACTTC; CDR3 protein: CAISGGAGPYEQYF
V gene: TRBV28; CDR3 length: 15; clone size: medium-sized; J gene: TRBJ1-5; D gene: TRBD1; CDR3 DNA: TGTGCCAGCAGCGGAGTTACAGGGGCAGGACAGCCCCAGCATTTT; CDR3 protein: CASSGVTGAGQPQHF
V gene: TRBV9; CDR3 length: 14; clone size: -; J gene: TRBJ1-6; D gene: -; CDR3 DNA: TGTGCCAGCTGGGAGTCGGGCTATAATTCACCCCTCCACTTT; CDR3 protein: CASWESGYNSPLHF
V gene: TRBV28; CDR3 length: 14; clone size: -; J gene: TRBJ2-7; D gene: -; CDR3 DNA: TGTGCCAGCACCATACAGGGAAGTCTGTACGAGCAGTACTTC; CDR3 protein: CASTIQGSLYEQYF
V gene: TRBV25-1; CDR3 length: 16; clone size: few; J gene: TRBJ2-3; D gene: TRBD1; CDR3 DNA: TGTGCCAGCAGTGAAAGTGGGACAGTACATACAGATACGCAGTATTTT; CDR3 protein: CASSESGTVHTDTQYF
V gene: TRBV2; CDR3 length: 14; clone size: -; J gene: TRBJ2-3; D gene: -; CDR3 DNA: TGTGCCAGCAGTGTTGACAGAAGCACAGATACGCAGTATTTT; CDR3 protein: CASSVDRSTDTQYF
V gene: TRBV10-3; CDR3 length: 15; clone size: -; J gene: TRBJ2-5; D gene: TRBD2; CDR3 DNA: TGTGCCATCAGCCCGGGACTAGCGGCAAAAGAGACCCAGTACTTC; CDR3 protein: CAISPGLAAKETQYF
V gene: TRBV29-1; CDR3 length: 13; clone size: -; J gene: TRBJ1-4; D gene: -; CDR3 DNA: TGCAGCGTTGCAAGGGCCCCTAATGAAAAACTGTTTTTT; CDR3 protein: CSVARAPNEKLFF
V gene: TRBV4-3; CDR3 length: 15; clone size: -; J gene: TRBJ1-2; D gene: TRBD1; CDR3 DNA: TGCGCCAGCAGCCGCCAGGGACAGGGCGCTGCCAGCTACACCTTC; CDR3 protein: CASSRQGQGAASYTF
V gene: TRBV15; CDR3 length: 13; clone size: many; J gene: TRBJ1-1; D gene: -; CDR3 DNA: TGTGCCACCAGCAGAGAAGATGGGCCAGATGCTTTCTTT; CDR3 protein: CATSREDGPDAFF
V gene: TRBV5-1; CDR3 length: 12; clone size: -; J gene: TRBJ1-2; D gene: -; CDR3 DNA: TGCGCCAGCAGAGACAGCGACTATGGCTACACCTTC; CDR3 protein: CASRDSDYGYTF
V gene: TRBV6-1; CDR3 length: 15; clone size: -; J gene: TRBJ2-5; D gene: -; CDR3 DNA: TGTGCCAGCAGTGAATTGGGCAGGGCCCGGGGGACCCAGTACTTC; CDR3 protein: CASSELGRARGTQYF
V gene: TRBV9; CDR3 length: 16; clone size: -; J gene: TRBJ2-1; D gene: TRBD2; CDR3 DNA: TGTGCCAGCAGCGTAGAACTAGCGGCAACCTACAATGAGCAGTTCTTC; CDR3 protein: CASSVELAATYNEQFF
V gene: TRBV30; CDR3 length: 11; clone size: -; J gene: TRBJ1-2; D gene: -; CDR3 DNA: TGTGCCTGGGTCCGTGGGGATGGCTACACCTTC; CDR3 protein: CAWVRGDGYTF
V gene: TRBV6-5; CDR3 length: 15; clone size: few; J gene: TRBJ2-3; D gene: -; CDR3 DNA: TGTGCCAGCAACCCCCGGGCGGGAAGCACAGATACGCAGTATTTT; CDR3 protein: CASNPRAGSTDTQYF
V gene: TRBV5-6; CDR3 length: 15; clone size: few; J gene: TRBJ1-5; D gene: TRBD1; CDR3 DNA: TGTGCCAGCAGCTCGACAGGACAGGGAACCCAGCCCCAGCATTTT; CDR3 protein: CASSSTGQGTQPQHF
V gene: TRBV4-2; CDR3 length: 16; clone size: -; J gene: TRBJ1-1; D gene: -; CDR3 DNA: TGTGCCAGCAGCCAAGCGAGGGCCAGGGGTGACACTGAAGCTTTCTTT; CDR3 protein: CASSQARARGDTEAFF
V gene: TRBV6-5; CDR3 length: 14; clone size: -; J gene: TRBJ1-2; D gene: TRBD1; CDR3 DNA: TGTGCCAGCAGTACAGGGGGCTCTATCTATGGCTACACCTTC; CDR3 protein: CASSTGGSIYGYTF